These 24 T cell receptor beta chains were all obtained from the same sample, sequenced in a study of ipilimumab plus nivolumab after autologous stem cell transplantation. The table came from immunoSEQ multiplex PCR; TCRdb's copy has only in-frame clones and leaves some out. This repertoire shows tens of thousands of clones, 83% found once; its top ten account for 2.2%. The sequenced sample was PBMCs, obtained in a trial of ipilimumab plus nivolumab as post-transplant consolidation. The receptors originated from a male donor with diffuse large B-cell lymphoma.

The chain recombines TRBV9 with TRBJ2-4, with 9 bases lining up with TRBD1. Germline V gene sequence: CDR1 SGDLS, CDR2 YYNGEE. V lost 4 bases to trimming and J lost 15 bases; unmatched junction nucleotides: 14. This CDR3 has 14 residues. The CDR3 DNA is TGTGCCAGCAGCTCCAGGGACAGGGATGGTACAAGGTACTTC. Amino acids: CASSSRDRDGTRYF.

The J gene is TRBJ1-1, the V gene TRBV6-1, with no clear D. CDR1 MNHNS and CDR2 SASEGT come from the germline V gene. V dropped 1 base and J dropped 2 bases, with 11 bases sitting between them. The CDR3 totals 15 residues. CDR3 loop: CASSEEAGLNTEAFF. The CDR3 nucleotides are TGTGCCAGCAGTGAAGAGGCGGGCTTAAACACTGAAGCTTTCTTT.

Only one count was recorded for this clone. The chain combines TRBV7-3 with TRBJ2-3, with D tentatively TRBD1 (5 bases). The CDR3 runs to 13 residues. The V and J ends lost 1 base and 3 bases respectively, with 5 bases between them. In germline, CDR1 is SGHTA, CDR2 FQGTGA. The CDR3 here is CASSLKGTDTQYF. CDR3 DNA sequence: TGTGCCAGCAGCTTAAAGGGGACAGATACGCAGTATTTT.

Turning to this clone: One junction end does not reproduce the germline sequence, and a read error may be involved. J is TRBJ1-5 and V is TRBV2, with D unresolved. Per germline, CDR1 SNHLY and CDR2 FYNNEI. CDR3 length: 16 amino acids. The CDR3 coding sequence is TGTGCCAGCAGGAAGGTTGGTGGCGGGCGCAATCAGTCCCAGCATTTT. Translation: CASRKVGGGRNQSQHF.

The sample holds one count of this clone. J is TRBJ2-5 and V is TRBV27; TRBD2 aligns across 11 bases. The length of the CDR3 is 15 residues. With 8 bases clipped from V and 0 bases from J, the junction kept 5 bases outside the gene matches. CDR1 is MNHEY, CDR2 SMNVEV, per germline (reference sequence). The DNA of the CDR3 is TGTGCCAGCCGATTAGCGGGGGGGAACCAAGAGACCCAGTACTTC. This sequence encodes CASRLAGGNQETQYF.

This chain links TRBV2 with TRBJ1-4; D unclear. The CDR3 has 14 amino acids. V lost 4 bases, J lost 6 bases, and 12 bases lay in between. Per the germline V gene, CDR1 is SNHLY and CDR2 is FYNNEI. The CDR3 nucleotides read TGTGCCAGCAGTGCCGAGACGGGAGATGAAAAACTGTTTTTT. Amino acids: CASSAETGDEKLFF.

CDR3 bases: TGTGCCAGCAGAGAGGAGAGTCAGGGTACGCAGTATTTT. Amino acid sequence: CASREESQGTQYF. The chain uses TRBV7-8 and TRBJ2-3; D may be TRBD1 (5 bases). The germline V gene has CDR1 SGHVS and CDR2 FQNEAQ. The V end lost 6 bases, the J end lost 8 bases, and 15 bases lay between the germline ends. The CDR3 has 13 amino acids.

This clone was picked up a small number of times. The rearrangement links TRBV2 to TRBJ1-1; D remains unclear. Germline assignment: CDR1 SNHLY and CDR2 FYNNEI. This CDR3 is 13 amino acids long. Trimming left V 7 bases short and J 0 bases short, with 9 bases between. In DNA form, the CDR3 reads TGTGCCAGCATGAGGATTATGAACACTGAAGCTTTCTTT. The encoded protein is CASMRIMNTEAFF.

This sequence joins TRBV6-5 and TRBJ1-2; D is perhaps TRBD1 (5 bases). Germline V lookup: CDR1 MNHEY, CDR2 SVGAGI. CDR3 length: 13 amino acids. V lost 2 bases and J lost 8, with 12 bases in between. The DNA for the CDR3 is TGTGCCAGCAGTTACGGGGGGGAGGGAGGCTACACCTTC. Amino acid sequence: CASSYGGEGGYTF.

This chain links TRBV4-1 with TRBJ2-1, with TRBD1 as a possible D gene (6 bases). CDR3 length equals 15 residues. V lost 4 bases, J lost 0 bases, and 10 bases lay in between. Germline V gives CDR1 MGHRA, CDR2 YSYEKL. CDR3 region: CASSPKGGSYNEQFF. For the CDR3, the DNA is TGCGCCAGCAGCCCTAAAGGGGGCTCCTACAATGAGCAGTTCTTC.

The chain employs TRBV4-2 and TRBJ2-7, with D perhaps TRBD1 (6 bases). The CDR3 sequence is 13 residues long. From germline, CDR1 is LGHNA and CDR2 YNFKEQ. The CDR3 reads CFLPRTENYEQYF. The CDR3 bases are TGTTTCCTCCCCAGGACAGAAAATTACGAGCAGTACTTC.

Only a few counts were recorded for this clone. This chain joins TRBV6-1 and TRBJ1-1, with 8 bases matching TRBD1. The junction had 6 bases not matched to a gene; V was cut back by 6 bases and J by 3 bases. This CDR3 is 14 amino acids long. Looked up from germline, CDR1 is MNHNS and CDR2 is SASEGT. The CDR3 DNA reads as TGTGCCAGCAGCCGACAGGGGTCGTACACTGAAGCTTTCTTT. Translated, it gives CASSRQGSYTEAFF.

The chain has TRBV11-2 and TRBJ1-2; D gene ambiguous. Germline V CDR1 and CDR2: SGHAT, FQNNGV. This CDR3 has 13 amino acids. V dropped 4 bases and J dropped 4 bases, with 10 bases sitting between them. Here the CDR3 DNA reads TGTGCCAGCAGCTCTCTAGGGTTCTATGGCTACACCTTC. Translating gives CASSSLGFYGYTF.

This chain joins TRBV5-5 and TRBJ1-5; 7 bases agree with TRBD1. The V gene's germline CDR1 is SGHKS and CDR2 YYEKEE (reference sequence). This CDR3 has 17 amino acids. V shed 1 base and J 2 bases; nucleotides not matched to a gene: 9. CDR3 coding DNA: TGTGCCAGCAGCTTGCTGGGACAGCTCGGTGGCAATCAGCCCCAGCATTTT. Translation gives CASSLLGQLGGNQPQHF.

This chain connects TRBV7-8 to TRBJ1-4; D gene unclear. The CDR3 has 14 amino acids. The V end was cut by 6 bases, the J end by 5 bases, with 13 bases between. Per the germline V gene, CDR1 is SGHVS and CDR2 is FQNEAQ. The CDR3 region is CASRAAGQNEKLFF. The CDR3 region has the DNA TGTGCCAGCAGAGCCGCCGGGCAGAATGAAAAACTGTTTTTT.

The V gene is TRBV19, the J gene TRBJ2-2; tentative D call: TRBD2 (6 bases). This CDR3 region has 14 residues. CDR1 and CDR2 from the germline V gene are LNHDA and SQIVND (reference sequence). Trimming removed 9 bases from V and 0 bases from J, with 11 bases in between. The CDR3 sequence is CASAGGANTGELFF. For the CDR3, the DNA is TGTGCCAGCGCGGGCGGGGCGAACACCGGGGAGCTGTTTTTT.

The chain couples TRBV2 to TRBJ2-7; 7 bases match TRBD1. V trimming: 5 bases; J trimming: 6 bases; junction bases outside the gene matches: 13. The CDR3 loop spans 15 amino acids. Looked up from germline, CDR1 is SNHLY and CDR2 is FYNNEI. The CDR3: CASSLGQPGAGEQYF. As DNA, the CDR3 is TGTGCCAGCAGTTTGGGACAGCCGGGCGCGGGCGAGCAGTACTTC.

The chain has TRBV5-1 and TRBJ1-5; D is undetermined. In germline, CDR1 is SGHRS, CDR2 YFSETQ. The V end was cut by 3 bases, the J end by 1 base, with 11 bases between. The CDR3 runs 15 residues. The CDR3 spells CASSSPTASNQPQHF. DNA for the CDR3: TGCGCCAGCAGCTCTCCGACGGCAAGCAATCAGCCCCAGCATTTT.

The sample holds a few counts of this clone. The chain recombines TRBV19 with TRBJ1-4, with no clear D. V shed 7 bases and J shed 14 bases, with 17 bases lying between them. This CDR3 has 12 residues. The germline V gene has CDR1 LNHDA and CDR2 SQIVND (reference sequence). The CDR3 spells CASTSGPTRLFF. The CDR3 coding sequence is TGTGCCAGTACGTCCGGACCCACTAGGCTGTTTTTT.

The rearrangement links TRBV5-1 to TRBJ2-1; D gene ambiguous. Germline V gives CDR1 SGHRS, CDR2 YFSETQ. The V and J ends lost 4 bases and 5 bases respectively, with 10 bases between them. The length of the CDR3 is 13 residues. The CDR3 coding sequence is TGCGCCAGCAGCGCCCCCTTGGACAATGAGCAGTTCTTC. Translating gives CASSAPLDNEQFF.

This chain links TRBV11-2 with TRBJ2-1; possibly TRBD1 or TRBD2 for D (5 bases each). The CDR3 has 13 amino acids. Trimming left V 5 bases short and J 7 bases short, with 12 bases between. From germline, CDR1 is SGHAT and CDR2 FQNNGV. Here the CDR3 reads CASSPPEGNEQFF. The CDR3 DNA reads TGTGCCAGCAGCCCCCCTGAGGGGAATGAGCAGTTCTTC.

In its sample, this clone was seen once. The rearrangement uses TRBV2 and TRBJ2-3, with TRBD1 matching over 7 bases. V lost 10 bases and J lost 2; bases outside the gene matches: 9. Germline CDR1 reads SNHLY; CDR2 reads FYNNEI. This CDR3 is built from 14 residues. CDR3 DNA: TGTGCCACCGGACAGGAGGCTGCCACAGATACGCAGTATTTT. Translation: CATGQEAATDTQYF.

For the CDR3, the DNA is TGTGCCAGCAGTGTGATCGGCACAGATACGCAGTATTTT. It translates to CASSVIGTDTQYF. The chain links TRBV2 to TRBJ2-3; unclear D gene. CDR1 is SNHLY, CDR2 FYNNEI, per germline. Trimming took off 4 bases at V and 1 base at J, with 6 bases between the two ends. The CDR3 covers 13 residues.

The chain carries TRBV5-1 and TRBJ2-2; D perhaps matches TRBD1 (6 bases). The germline V and J ends were trimmed by 5 bases and 0 bases, with 11 bases remaining between them. This CDR3 contains 15 residues. Germline CDR1 and CDR2: SGHRS and YFSETQ. As DNA, the CDR3 is TGCGCCAGCAGTTTTGGGGGCTCGAACACCGGGGAGCTGTTTTTT. Protein: CASSFGGSNTGELFF.